This is a list of T cell receptor beta chains from one sample in a study of cytomegalovirus exposure and HLA in healthy donors. Produced via immunoSEQ multiplex PCR; TCRdb's table is partial and in-frame only. The repertoire holds 150,000 to 200,000 clones, with about 81% as singletons. The sample comprised PBMCs. The source of these receptors is a woman aged 18-30 years in good health and CMV-seronegative. The conserved cysteine and the conserved F or W are not part of the CDR3 here. The D gene is left open where the match is weak.

length: 14
V: TRBV5-1
D: TRBD2
CDR3: ASSLASSGRRHEQF

length: 13
V: TRBV29-1
D: .
CDR3: SVEDWAGASYEQY

length: 14
V: TRBV6-4
D: .
CDR3: ASSVKGDSGANVLT

length: 13
V: TRBV7-2
D: TRBD2
CDR3: ASSRSGVSSYEQY

length: 11
V: TRBV10-1
D: TRBD1
CDR3: ASREDRDSEQY

length: 11
V: TRBV19
D: TRBD1
CDR3: ASSTTGATEAF

length: 14
V: TRBV19
D: TRBD2
CDR3: ASSIRVSGGTDTQY

length: 13
V: TRBV27
D: TRBD1
CDR3: ASAGGDRAYNEQF

length: 13
V: TRBV11-2
D: .
CDR3: ASSFSRTAPYEQY

length: 14
V: TRBV5-1
D: TRBD1
CDR3: ASSLEGGKSNQPQH

length: 11
V: TRBV11-1
D: .
CDR3: ASSFVSSSEAF

length: 13
V: TRBV4-1
D: .
CDR3: ASSQDPSVTDTQY

length: 12
V: TRBV6-1
D: .
CDR3: ASSEPGSWRELF

length: 11
V: TRBV28
D: .
CDR3: AITRGQEDGYT

length: 13
V: TRBV10-3
D: .
CDR3: AISEASATNEKLF

length: 10
V: TRBV28
D: .
CDR3: ASSGILVEEF